This T cell receptor (beta chain) was captured by sequencing in a study of beta chain features in type 1 diabetes. At the level of the study: Taken together, all samples contributed nearly 110 million examined sorted cells.

Of note for this clone: What it binds is not known. This likely stems from a read error, as it lies one base from a far larger clone.

CDR3 length: 17 amino acids. Germline CDR1 is SGHNT and CDR2 is YYREEE (reference sequence). Isolated RNA was reverse transcribed in full, so expressed TCRB transcripts were sequenced. The repertoire was sequenced with immunoSEQ multiplex PCR; TCRdb's copy has only in-frame clones and lacks some. The table lists 95,000 to 150,000 clones, around 15% of them singletons. Study findings and constraints: Naive, central memory and Treg TCRB repertoires seemed to resemble each other more closely in patients than they did in healthy donors. Moderate but significant shortening of TCRB CDR3s was recorded in all four CD4+ subsets from Type 1 diabetes patients.

Every participating donor gave one draw, a heparinised blood sample averaging around 120 mL. Source material: central memory CD4+ T cells from blood. The sequence was collected from a man between 25 and 39 years old with type 1 diabetes. V usage is TRBV5-4 and J usage is TRBJ2-3, with 14 bases identical to TRBD2. DNA of the CDR3: TGTGCCCGCAGCTTGAGACTAGCGGGGGGGCCTACAGATACGCAGTATTTT. Its protein is CARSLRLAGGPTDTQYF.